These T cell receptor beta chains were read from a single sample in a study of OX40 agonist ivuxolimab in advanced cancers. Sequencing was performed with immunoSEQ multiplex PCR; in TCRdb, only in-frame clones are kept and a portion is missing. The sample records about 83,000 clones, approximately 79% being singletons. The material was CD4+ or CD8+ T cells sorted from blood, obtained in a trial of the OX40 agonist ivuxolimab. These receptors were collected from an adult with an advanced solid tumor such as melanoma, head and neck, liver or kidney cancer. Each CDR3 is given with its conserved first and last residue. A D gene is named only where the DNA matches it firmly. Rows may omit the clone size; those that give it use once, few, many or a size class.

j_gene	abundance	d_gene	v_gene	CDR3nt	CDR3aa
TRBJ1-5	once	-	TRBV12-5	TGTGCTAGTGCCGCCCAGGGAGATCAGCCCCAGCATTTT	CASAAQGDQPQHF
TRBJ2-7	-	TRBD2	TRBV4-2	TGTGCCAGCAGCCAGAGCGGGGGCCGCTCCTACGAGCAGTACTTC	CASSQSGGRSYEQYF
TRBJ2-7	-	-	TRBV5-4	TGTGCCAGCAGCCTAGACGGTTTTTCCTACGAGCAGTACTTC	CASSLDGFSYEQYF
TRBJ2-2	-	-	TRBV7-9	TGTGCCAGCAGCCCCGGGGAGCTGTTTTTT	CASSPGELFF
TRBJ1-5	-	-	TRBV28	TGTGCCAGCAGTTTATGGGGGCAGCGGCAGCCCCAGCATTTT	CASSLWGQRQPQHF
TRBJ2-7	-	-	TRBV5-1	TGCGCCAGCAGCCGTAACCCGCGTCCCGGGGGCGGTCGCGAGCAGTACTTC	CASSRNPRPGGGREQYF
TRBJ1-1	-	-	TRBV2	TGTGCCAGCAGTGAAGCGCTCGGGGCCCTGAACACTGAAGCTTTCTTT	CASSEALGALNTEAFF
TRBJ2-1	-	TRBD1	TRBV7-9	TGTGCCAGCAGCTCCCGGGGGGGACAGGGGTCTTACAATGAGCAGTTCTTC	CASSSRGGQGSYNEQFF
TRBJ2-7	-	-	TRBV6-5	TGTGCCAGCAGCGTCGGGCTATCCTACGAGCAGTACTTC	CASSVGLSYEQYF
TRBJ2-3	-	-	TRBV28	TGTGCCAGCAGTGCCCGGGACTTCACAGATACGCAGTATTTT	CASSARDFTDTQYF
TRBJ2-3	-	-	TRBV2	TGTGCCAGCAGGGACTACCTGGGGACAGATACGCAGTATTTT	CASRDYLGTDTQYF
TRBJ2-7	once	-	TRBV11-1	TGTGCCAGCAGCTTAGGGACACTCTTGGGCTCCTACGAGCAGTACTTC	CASSLGTLLGSYEQYF